The 2 T cell receptor beta chains presented below share a single source sample, sequenced in a study of cytomegalovirus exposure and HLA in healthy donors. The PCR used 60 Vbeta and 13 Jbeta primers. Measured with immunoSEQ multiplex PCR; TCRdb has only the in-frame clones, and not every one. The data show roughly 92,000 clones, approximately 80% seen once. The sample consisted of PBMCs. The source is a woman aged 50 to 65 in good health and CMV-seropositive.

The chain joins TRBV18 to TRBJ1-4; 9 nucleotides agree with TRBD1. V lost 3 bases to trimming and J lost 5 bases; unmatched junction nucleotides: 13. Per the germline V gene, CDR1 is KGHSH and CDR2 is LQKENI. The CDR3 sequence is 18 residues long. The DNA for the CDR3 is TGTGCCAGCTCACCCCCCGGGACAGGGACTTACAAGAATGAAAAACTGTTTTTT. Its translation: CASSPPGTGTYKNEKLFF.

The rearrangement uses TRBV6-5 and TRBJ1-2; 8 positions agree with TRBD1. This CDR3 contains 15 residues. Germline CDR1 reads MNHEY; CDR2 reads SVGAGI. J was trimmed by 7 bases and V by 0 bases; bases with no gene match: 7. CDR3 coding DNA: TGTGCCAGCAGTTACTCGTCAGGGGGCGGATTTGGCTACACCTTC. The encoded protein is CASSYSSGGGFGYTF.